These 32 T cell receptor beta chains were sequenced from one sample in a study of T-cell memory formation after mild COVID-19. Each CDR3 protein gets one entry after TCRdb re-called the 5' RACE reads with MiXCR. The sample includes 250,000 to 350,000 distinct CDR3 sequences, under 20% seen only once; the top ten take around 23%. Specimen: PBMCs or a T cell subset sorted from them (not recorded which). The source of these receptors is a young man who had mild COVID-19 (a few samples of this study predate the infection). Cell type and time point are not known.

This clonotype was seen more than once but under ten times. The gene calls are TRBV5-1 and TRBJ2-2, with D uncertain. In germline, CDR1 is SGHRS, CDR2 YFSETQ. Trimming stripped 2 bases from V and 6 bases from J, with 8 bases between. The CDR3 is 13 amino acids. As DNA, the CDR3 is TGCGCCAGCAGCTTCAAGGGCTCCGGGGAGCTGTTTTTT. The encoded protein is CASSFKGSGELFF.

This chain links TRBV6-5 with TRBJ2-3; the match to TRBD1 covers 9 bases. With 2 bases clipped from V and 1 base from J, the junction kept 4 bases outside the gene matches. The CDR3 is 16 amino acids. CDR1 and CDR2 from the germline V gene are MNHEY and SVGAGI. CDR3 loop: CASSYGTGRGTDTQYF. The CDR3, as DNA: TGTGCCAGCAGTTACGGGACAGGGCGAGGCACAGATACGCAGTATTTT.

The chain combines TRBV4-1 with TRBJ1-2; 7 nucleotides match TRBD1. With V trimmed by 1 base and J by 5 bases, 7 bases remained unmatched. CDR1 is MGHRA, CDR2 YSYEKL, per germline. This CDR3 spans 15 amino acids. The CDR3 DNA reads TGCGCCAGCAGCCAAGTCCCAGGGGGTGCGTATGGCTACACCTTC. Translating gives CASSQVPGGAYGYTF.

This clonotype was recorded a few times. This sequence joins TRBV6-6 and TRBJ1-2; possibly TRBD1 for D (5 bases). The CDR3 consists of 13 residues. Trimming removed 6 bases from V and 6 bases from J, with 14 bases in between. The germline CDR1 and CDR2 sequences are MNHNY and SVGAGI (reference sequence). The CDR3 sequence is CASRRGDSDGYTF. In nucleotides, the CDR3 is TGTGCCAGCAGAAGAGGGGATTCCGATGGCTACACCTTC.

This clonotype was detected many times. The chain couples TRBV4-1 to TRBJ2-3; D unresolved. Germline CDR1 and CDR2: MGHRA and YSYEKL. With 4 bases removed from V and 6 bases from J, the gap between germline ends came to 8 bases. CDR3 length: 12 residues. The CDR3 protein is CASSPGEDTQYF. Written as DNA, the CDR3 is TGCGCCAGCAGCCCCGGCGAGGATACGCAGTATTTT.

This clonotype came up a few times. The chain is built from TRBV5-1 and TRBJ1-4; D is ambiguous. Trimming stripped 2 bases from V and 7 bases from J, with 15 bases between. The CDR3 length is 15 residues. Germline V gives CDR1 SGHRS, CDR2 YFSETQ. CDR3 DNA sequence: TGCGCCAGCAGCTTCTCCCCAGGCTTGGGTGAAAAACTGTTTTTT. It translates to CASSFSPGLGEKLFF.

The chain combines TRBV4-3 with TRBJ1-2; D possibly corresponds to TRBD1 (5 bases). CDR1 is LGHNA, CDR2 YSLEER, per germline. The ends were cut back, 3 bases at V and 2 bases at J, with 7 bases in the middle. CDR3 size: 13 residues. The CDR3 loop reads CASSQPGNYGYTF. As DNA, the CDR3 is TGCGCCAGCAGCCAGCCAGGGAACTATGGCTACACCTTC.

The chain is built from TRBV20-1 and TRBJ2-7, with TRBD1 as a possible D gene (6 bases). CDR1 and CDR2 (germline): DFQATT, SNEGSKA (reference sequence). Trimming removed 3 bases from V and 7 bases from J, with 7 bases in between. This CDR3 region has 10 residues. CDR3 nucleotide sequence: TGCAGTGCTAGGGACAGTGAGCAGTACTTC. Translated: CSARDSEQYF.

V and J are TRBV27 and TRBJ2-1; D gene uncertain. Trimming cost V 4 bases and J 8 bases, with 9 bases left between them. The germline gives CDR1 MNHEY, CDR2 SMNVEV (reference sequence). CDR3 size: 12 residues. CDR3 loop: CASSSRVYEQFF. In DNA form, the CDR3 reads TGTGCCAGCAGTTCCCGGGTTTATGAGCAGTTCTTC.

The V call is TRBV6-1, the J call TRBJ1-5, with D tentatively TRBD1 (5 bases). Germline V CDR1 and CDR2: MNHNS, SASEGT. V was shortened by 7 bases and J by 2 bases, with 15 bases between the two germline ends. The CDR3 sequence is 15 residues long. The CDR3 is CASIAGTVGNQPQHF. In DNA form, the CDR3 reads TGTGCCAGCATTGCAGGGACCGTGGGCAATCAGCCCCAGCATTTT.

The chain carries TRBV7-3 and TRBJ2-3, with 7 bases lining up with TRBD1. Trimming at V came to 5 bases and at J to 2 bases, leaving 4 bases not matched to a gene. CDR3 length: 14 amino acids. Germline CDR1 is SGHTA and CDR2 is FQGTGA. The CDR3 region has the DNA TGTGCCAGCAGCCAGGGACAGATCACAGATACGCAGTATTTT. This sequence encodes CASSQGQITDTQYF. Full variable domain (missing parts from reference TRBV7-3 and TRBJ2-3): GAGVSQTPSNKVTEKGKYVELRCDPISGHTALYWYRQSLGQGPEFLIYFQGTGAADDSGLPNDRFFAVRPEGSVSTLKIQRTERGDSAVYLCASSQGQITDTQYFGPGTRLTVL.

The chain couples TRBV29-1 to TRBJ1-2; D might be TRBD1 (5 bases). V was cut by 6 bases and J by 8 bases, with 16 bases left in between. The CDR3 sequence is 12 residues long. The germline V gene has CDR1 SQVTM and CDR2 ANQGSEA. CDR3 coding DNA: TGCAGCGTCGAGCTCAGGGTACAGGGCTACACCTTC. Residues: CSVELRVQGYTF.

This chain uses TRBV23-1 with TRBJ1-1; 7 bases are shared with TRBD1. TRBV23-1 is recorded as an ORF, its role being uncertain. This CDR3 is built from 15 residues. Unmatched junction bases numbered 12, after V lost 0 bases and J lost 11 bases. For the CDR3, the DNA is TGCGCCAGCAGTCAATCGACAGGGAGGGCCAGGTCGGCTTTCTTT. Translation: CASSQSTGRARSAFF.

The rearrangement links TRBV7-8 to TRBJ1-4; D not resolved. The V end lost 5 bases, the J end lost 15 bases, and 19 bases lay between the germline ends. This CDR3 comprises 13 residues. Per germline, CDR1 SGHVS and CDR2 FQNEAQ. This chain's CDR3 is CASSGRKDGRLFF. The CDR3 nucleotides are TGTGCCAGCAGCGGAAGGAAAGATGGACGGTTGTTTTTT.

The CDR3 DNA reads TGTGCCAGCAGCCCACAACGTTTCAACGAGCAGTACTTC. The encoded protein is CASSPQRFNEQYF. The V and J genes are TRBV7-2 and TRBJ2-7; D gene unclear. Trimming removed 5 bases from V and 5 bases from J, with 13 bases in between. This CDR3 has 13 amino acids. Germline V gene sequence: CDR1 SGHTA, CDR2 FQGNSA.

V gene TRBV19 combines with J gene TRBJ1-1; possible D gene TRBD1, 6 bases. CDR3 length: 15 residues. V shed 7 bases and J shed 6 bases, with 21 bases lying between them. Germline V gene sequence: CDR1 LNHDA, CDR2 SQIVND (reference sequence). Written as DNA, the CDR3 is TGTGCCAGTAAATCCCTAACAGGGAGTGTGGCTGAAGCTTTCTTT. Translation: CASKSLTGSVAEAFF.

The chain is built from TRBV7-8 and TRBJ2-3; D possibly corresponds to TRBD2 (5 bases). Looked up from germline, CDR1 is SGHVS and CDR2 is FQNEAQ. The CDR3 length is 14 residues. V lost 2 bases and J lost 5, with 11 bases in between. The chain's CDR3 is CASSLPLGGDTQYF. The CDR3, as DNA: TGTGCCAGCAGCTTACCCCTCGGAGGAGATACGCAGTATTTT.

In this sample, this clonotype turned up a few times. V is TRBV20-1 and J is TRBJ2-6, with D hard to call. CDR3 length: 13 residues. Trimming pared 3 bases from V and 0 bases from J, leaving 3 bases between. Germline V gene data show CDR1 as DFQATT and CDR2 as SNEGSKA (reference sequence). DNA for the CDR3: TGCAGTGCTAGCGACTCTGGGGCCAACGTCCTGACTTTC. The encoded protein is CSASDSGANVLTF.

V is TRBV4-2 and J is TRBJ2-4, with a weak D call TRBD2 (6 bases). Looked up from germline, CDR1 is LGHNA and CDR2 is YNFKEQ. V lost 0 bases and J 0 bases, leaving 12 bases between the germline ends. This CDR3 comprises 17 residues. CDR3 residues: CASSQDPRGLAKNIQYF. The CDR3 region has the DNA TGTGCCAGCAGCCAAGACCCGCGGGGATTAGCCAAAAACATTCAGTACTTC.

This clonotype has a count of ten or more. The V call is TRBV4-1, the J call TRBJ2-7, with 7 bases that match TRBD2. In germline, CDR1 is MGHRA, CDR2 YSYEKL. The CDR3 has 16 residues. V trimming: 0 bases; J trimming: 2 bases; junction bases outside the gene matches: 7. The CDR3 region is CASSQDPGGSTYEQYF. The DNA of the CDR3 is TGCGCCAGCAGCCAAGATCCGGGGGGTAGCACCTACGAGCAGTACTTC.

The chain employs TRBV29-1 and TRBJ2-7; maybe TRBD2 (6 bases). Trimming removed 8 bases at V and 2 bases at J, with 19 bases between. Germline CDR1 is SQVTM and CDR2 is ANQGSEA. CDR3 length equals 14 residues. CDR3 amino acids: CSPGLGTEAYEQYF. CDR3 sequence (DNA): TGCAGCCCTGGACTCGGGACTGAAGCCTACGAGCAGTACTTC.

CDR3: CASRGGNTEAFF. CDR3 coding DNA: TGTGCCAGTAGGGGAGGGAACACTGAAGCTTTCTTT. J is TRBJ1-1 and V is TRBV19; no reliable D call. This CDR3 has 12 residues. Germline values: CDR1 LNHDA, CDR2 SQIVND (reference sequence). Trimming removed 6 bases at V and 1 base at J, with 6 bases between.

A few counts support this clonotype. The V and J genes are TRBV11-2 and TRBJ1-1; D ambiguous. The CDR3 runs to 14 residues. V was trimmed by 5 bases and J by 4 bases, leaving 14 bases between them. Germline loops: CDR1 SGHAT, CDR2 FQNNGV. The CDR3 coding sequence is TGTGCCAGCAGCCTACGAGGAAGGGCCACTGAAGCTTTCTTT. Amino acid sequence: CASSLRGRATEAFF.

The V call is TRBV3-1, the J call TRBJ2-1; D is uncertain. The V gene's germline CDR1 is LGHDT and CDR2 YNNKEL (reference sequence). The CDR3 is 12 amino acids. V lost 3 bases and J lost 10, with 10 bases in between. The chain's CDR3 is CASSQATREQFF. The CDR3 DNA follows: TGTGCCAGCAGCCAGGCCACGAGGGAGCAGTTCTTC.

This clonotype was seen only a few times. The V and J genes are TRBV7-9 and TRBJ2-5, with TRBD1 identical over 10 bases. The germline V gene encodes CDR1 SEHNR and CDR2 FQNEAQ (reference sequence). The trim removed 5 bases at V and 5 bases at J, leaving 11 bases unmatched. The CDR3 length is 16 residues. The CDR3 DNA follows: TGTGCCAGCAGCAACCCCGTGACAGGGGGCATCGAGACCCAGTACTTC. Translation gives CASSNPVTGGIETQYF. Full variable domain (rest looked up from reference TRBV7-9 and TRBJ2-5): DTGVSQNPRHKITKRGQNVTFRCDPISEHNRLYWYRQTLGQGPEFLTYFQNEAQLEKSRLLSDRFSAERPKGSFSTLEIQRTEQGDSAMYLCASSNPVTGGIETQYFGPGTRLLVL.

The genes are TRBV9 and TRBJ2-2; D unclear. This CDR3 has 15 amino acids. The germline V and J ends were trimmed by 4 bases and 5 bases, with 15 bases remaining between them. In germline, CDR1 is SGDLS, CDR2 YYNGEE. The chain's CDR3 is CASSKAGSWTGELFF. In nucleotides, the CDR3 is TGTGCCAGCAGCAAGGCAGGATCTTGGACCGGGGAGCTGTTTTTT.

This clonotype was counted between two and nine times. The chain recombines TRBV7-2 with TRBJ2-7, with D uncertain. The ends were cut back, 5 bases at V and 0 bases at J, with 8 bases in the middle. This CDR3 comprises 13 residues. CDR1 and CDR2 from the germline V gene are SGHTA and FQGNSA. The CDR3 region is CASSQTTSYEQYV. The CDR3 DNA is TGTGCCAGCAGCCAGACAACCTCCTACGAGCAGTACGTC.

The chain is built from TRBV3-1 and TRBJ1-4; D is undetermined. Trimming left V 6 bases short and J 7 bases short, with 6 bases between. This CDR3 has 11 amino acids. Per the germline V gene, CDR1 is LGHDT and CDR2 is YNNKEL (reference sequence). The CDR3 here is CASRRSEKLFF. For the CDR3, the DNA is TGTGCCAGCAGGCGGAGTGAAAAACTGTTTTTT.

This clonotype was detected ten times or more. The DNA of the CDR3 is TGTGCCAGCAGCGACTATCAAGAGACCCAGTACTTC. Its translation: CASSDYQETQYF. This chain connects TRBV28 to TRBJ2-5, with a weak D call TRBD2 (5 bases). The CDR3 contains 12 residues. CDR1 is MDHEN, CDR2 SYDVKM, per germline. V lost 6 bases to trimming and J lost 2 bases, with 7 bases between them.

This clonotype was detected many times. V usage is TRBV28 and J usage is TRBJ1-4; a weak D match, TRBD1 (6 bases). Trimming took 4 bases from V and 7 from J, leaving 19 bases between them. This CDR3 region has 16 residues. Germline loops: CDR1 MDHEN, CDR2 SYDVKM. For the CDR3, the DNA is TGTGCCAGCAGTTCCCCCCGGAGGGGGGGCCCTGAAAAACTGTTTTTT. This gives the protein CASSSPRRGGPEKLFF.

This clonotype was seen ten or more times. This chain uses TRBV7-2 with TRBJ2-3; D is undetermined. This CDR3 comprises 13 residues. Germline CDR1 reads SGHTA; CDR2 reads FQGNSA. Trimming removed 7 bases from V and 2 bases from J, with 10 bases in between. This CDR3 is CASTFQVTDTQYF. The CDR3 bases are TGTGCCAGCACCTTTCAAGTCACAGATACGCAGTATTTT.

This CDR3 is CSVGTSGVPGTDTQYF. For the CDR3, the DNA is TGCAGCGTGGGGACTAGCGGGGTCCCCGGCACAGATACGCAGTATTTT. The chain uses TRBV29-1 and TRBJ2-3, with 13 bases that match TRBD2. Germline assignment: CDR1 SQVTM and CDR2 ANQGSEA. There are 16 residues in the CDR3. J lost 1 base, V lost 6 bases, and 7 bases had no gene match.